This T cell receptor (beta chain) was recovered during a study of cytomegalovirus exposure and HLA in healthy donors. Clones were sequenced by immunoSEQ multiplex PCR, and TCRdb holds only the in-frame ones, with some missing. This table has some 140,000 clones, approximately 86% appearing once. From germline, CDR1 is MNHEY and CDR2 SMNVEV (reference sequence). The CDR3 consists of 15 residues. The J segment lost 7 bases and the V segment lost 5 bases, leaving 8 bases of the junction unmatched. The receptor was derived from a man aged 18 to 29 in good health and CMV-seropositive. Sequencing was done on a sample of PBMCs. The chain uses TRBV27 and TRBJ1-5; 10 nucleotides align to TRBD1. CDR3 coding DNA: TGTGCCAGCAGTCGATGGGACAGGGGAGGCCAGCCCCAGCATTTT. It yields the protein CASSRWDRGGQPQHF.